The 28 T cell receptor beta chains listed next were all sequenced from one sample in a study of shared clonotypes between healthy human individuals. Only in-frame clones appear in the TCRdb table, and some are missing; sequencing was by immunoSEQ multiplex PCR. This table has over a million clones, roughly 96% appearing once. The sequencing input was naive CD4+ T cells sorted from blood. Subset described: CD45RA+ positively selected. These receptors all come from a man younger than 45 in good health.

This rearrangement joins TRBV19 to TRBJ1-2; tentative D call: TRBD1 (6 bases). This CDR3 comprises 14 residues. The V gene lost 3 bases and the J gene lost 2 bases, with 10 bases spanning the gap. Germline V gives CDR1 LNHDA, CDR2 SQIVND (reference sequence). CDR3 in DNA: TGTGCCAGTAGTATCAGGGGACGGAACTATGGCTACACCTTC. Translation gives CASSIRGRNYGYTF.

This sequence joins TRBV28 and TRBJ2-7, with no clear D. From germline, CDR1 is MDHEN and CDR2 SYDVKM. CDR3 length: 15 residues. V lost 6 bases, J lost 6 bases, and 21 bases lay in between. The CDR3 DNA reads TGTGCCAGCAGCTACTCTGCTAGTGGTAGACGCGAGCAGTACTTC. Translating gives CASSYSASGRREQYF.

V usage is TRBV10-3 and J usage is TRBJ2-2; D remains unclear. Trimming cost V 4 bases and J 3 bases, with 6 bases left between them. CDR1 and CDR2 from the germline V gene are ENHRY and SYGVKD. CDR3 length equals 13 residues. The CDR3 region is CAISGTDTGELFF. Written as DNA, the CDR3 is TGTGCCATCAGTGGGACCGACACCGGGGAGCTGTTTTTT.

The chain has TRBV18 and TRBJ2-1; D perhaps matches TRBD1 (6 bases). The V and J ends lost 1 base and 0 bases respectively, with 10 bases between them. CDR1 and CDR2 from the germline V gene are KGHSH and LQKENI. The CDR3 spans 16 residues. The CDR3 region is CASSPLMGASYNEQFF. CDR3 DNA: TGTGCCAGCTCACCACTTATGGGGGCCTCCTACAATGAGCAGTTCTTC.

This sequence joins TRBV30 and TRBJ1-5; weak D call: TRBD1 (6 bases). Germline V gene data show CDR1 as GTSNPN and CDR2 as SVGIG (reference sequence). V lost 0 bases to trimming and J lost 3 bases, with 9 bases between them. The CDR3 has 14 residues. The CDR3 here is CAWSVRTANQPQHF. The CDR3 DNA sequence: TGTGCCTGGAGTGTAAGGACAGCCAATCAGCCCCAGCATTTT.

The chain joins TRBV18 to TRBJ1-5; D is ambiguous. V was shortened by 1 base and J by 6 bases, with 13 bases between the two germline ends. The CDR3 contains 15 residues. The germline CDR1 and CDR2 sequences are KGHSH and LQKENI. The CDR3 region has the DNA TGTGCCAGCTCACCACGTGGCGGGTTAGGTCAGCCCCAGCATTTT. Translating gives CASSPRGGLGQPQHF.

This chain uses TRBV27 with TRBJ2-3, with D unresolved. V was clipped by 5 bases and J by 3 bases, with 21 bases between them. This CDR3 has 17 residues. Germline V lookup: CDR1 MNHEY, CDR2 SMNVEV (reference sequence). CDR3 sequence: CASSTKGRQVSTDTQYF. The DNA of the CDR3 is TGTGCCAGCAGTACTAAGGGTAGGCAGGTATCGACAGATACGCAGTATTTT.

To note about this clone: At the DNA level, this CDR3 is encoded by other sequences in the same sample as well. The V and J genes are TRBV6-5 and TRBJ1-5; D is possibly TRBD1 (5 bases). Germline CDR1 and CDR2: MNHEY and SVGAGI. CDR3 length equals 15 residues. V gave up 2 bases and J gave up 4 bases, with 12 bases separating them. CDR3 amino acids: CASSYGAGGNQPQHF. The DNA for the CDR3 is TGTGCCAGCAGTTACGGGGCCGGGGGAAATCAGCCCCAGCATTTT.

The V call is TRBV2, the J call TRBJ2-5; D gene ambiguous. This CDR3 contains 14 residues. V lost 5 bases and J lost 5, with 15 bases in between. CDR1 is SNHLY, CDR2 FYNNEI, per germline. In nucleotides, the CDR3 is TGTGCCAGCAGTAAAGGGTTAACATCTGAGACCCAGTACTTC. It translates to CASSKGLTSETQYF.

The J gene is TRBJ2-7, the V gene TRBV27, with D possibly matching TRBD1 (5 bases). The V gene lost 5 bases and the J gene lost 3 bases, with 14 bases spanning the gap. Germline V gives CDR1 MNHEY, CDR2 SMNVEV (reference sequence). The CDR3 loop spans 14 amino acids. As DNA, the CDR3 is TGTGCCAGCAGTATTGGGGCAGGAATCTACGAGCAGTACTTC. Its translation: CASSIGAGIYEQYF.

The chain couples TRBV19 to TRBJ2-3; no firm D call. V was cut by 3 bases and J by 3 bases, with 7 bases left in between. From germline, CDR1 is LNHDA and CDR2 SQIVND (reference sequence). The CDR3 consists of 13 residues. The CDR3 DNA follows: TGTGCCAGTAGTATCCTAGGAACAGATACGCAGTATTTT. Its protein is CASSILGTDTQYF.

The CDR3 loop is CASSSRGSTEAFF. DNA for the CDR3: TGTGCCAGCAGTTCGAGGGGAAGTACTGAAGCTTTCTTT. The rearrangement uses TRBV6-6 and TRBJ1-1, with D possibly matching TRBD1 (5 bases). The CDR3 runs 13 residues. Germline V gene data show CDR1 as MNHNY and CDR2 as SVGAGI (reference sequence). V was trimmed by 4 bases and J by 5 bases, leaving 11 bases between them.

The chain has TRBV9 and TRBJ2-1, with D tentatively TRBD1 or TRBD2 (5 bases each). Looked up from germline, CDR1 is SGDLS and CDR2 is YYNGEE. The CDR3 totals 14 residues. V dropped 4 bases and J dropped 5 bases, with 13 bases sitting between them. In nucleotides, the CDR3 is TGTGCCAGCAGCATCCGGGACGACAACAATGAGCAGTTCTTC. It codes for CASSIRDDNNEQFF.

The V gene is TRBV27, the J gene TRBJ2-7, with TRBD2 matching over 8 bases. The germline V gene has CDR1 MNHEY and CDR2 SMNVEV (reference sequence). The CDR3 runs 13 residues. V gave up 5 bases and J gave up 3 bases; unmatched junction bases: 3. CDR3 loop: CASSAGTSYEQYF. The CDR3 coding sequence is TGTGCCAGCAGTGCCGGGACTAGCTACGAGCAGTACTTC.

This rearrangement joins TRBV6-5 to TRBJ1-5; 8 bases are shared with TRBD1. The CDR3 loop spans 12 amino acids. Trimming at V came to 5 bases and at J to 13 bases, leaving 7 bases not matched to a gene. Looked up from germline, CDR1 is MNHEY and CDR2 is SVGAGI. The CDR3 bases are TGTGCCAGCAGTAGGCGGGACAGGCTTCAGCATTTT. Amino acid sequence: CASSRRDRLQHF.

The chain has TRBV28 and TRBJ2-5; TRBD2 matches 11 bases. The CDR3 length is 15 residues. Germline V CDR1 and CDR2: MDHEN, SYDVKM. With V trimmed by 5 bases and J by 5 bases, 7 bases remained unmatched. The CDR3 loop is CASSPTLAGGETQYF. Written as DNA, the CDR3 is TGTGCCAGCAGTCCAACGCTAGCGGGAGGCGAGACCCAGTACTTC.

The gene calls are TRBV7-9 and TRBJ1-3; no firm D call. V lost 1 base and J 0 bases, leaving 4 bases between the germline ends. Germline CDR1 is SEHNR and CDR2 is FQNEAQ (reference sequence). The CDR3 runs to 14 residues. Here the CDR3 DNA reads TGTGCCAGCAGCTTAGGCAGCTCTGGAAACACCATATATTTT. Amino acid sequence: CASSLGSSGNTIYF.

V gene TRBV14 combines with J gene TRBJ1-1, with D maybe TRBD1 (6 bases). The CDR3 covers 18 residues. The germline gives CDR1 SGHDN, CDR2 FVKESK. Trimming stripped 0 bases from V and 2 bases from J, with 19 bases between. The DNA of the CDR3 is TGTGCCAGCAGCCAAGATACGCTTTGGACAGAGAAAAACACTGAAGCTTTCTTT. This encodes CASSQDTLWTEKNTEAFF. The full variable domain, in which reference TRBV14 and TRBJ1-1 provide the parts outside the CDR3, is EAGVTQFPSHSVIEKGQTVTLRCDPISGHDNLYWYRRVMGKEIKFLLHFVKESKQDESGMPNNRFLAERTGGTYSTLKVQPAELEDSGVYFCASSQDTLWTEKNTEAFFGQGTRLTVV.

V gene TRBV5-4 combines with J gene TRBJ2-5; 13 positions agree with TRBD2. V lost 0 bases and J lost 4; bases outside the gene matches: 3. There are 16 residues in the CDR3. Looked up from germline, CDR1 is SGHNT and CDR2 is YYREEE (reference sequence). In DNA, the CDR3 is TGTGCCAGCAGCTTGGAAGGACTAGCGGGAGCAGAGACCCAGTACTTC. Protein sequence: CASSLEGLAGAETQYF.

This clone was seen only once. The rearrangement joins TRBV10-3 to TRBJ2-1; 9 nucleotides match TRBD2. This CDR3 has 13 residues. V was pared by 6 bases and J by 10 bases, with 7 bases of the junction left unmatched. The germline CDR1 and CDR2 sequences are ENHRY and SYGVKD. CDR3 sequence reads: CAISGPTSGEQFF. CDR3 nucleotide sequence: TGTGCCATCAGCGGACCTACTAGCGGGGAGCAGTTCTTC.

The genes are TRBV7-2 and TRBJ2-7; TRBD1 aligns across 8 bases. Per the germline V gene, CDR1 is SGHTA and CDR2 is FQGNSA. The trim removed 4 bases at V and 2 bases at J, leaving 16 bases unmatched. This CDR3 region has 18 residues. DNA for the CDR3: TGTGCCAGCAGCTCCTTAGAGGGGGGACAGGCCTCCCCCTACGAGCAGTACTTC. It codes for CASSSLEGGQASPYEQYF.

This clone showed up just a few times. This sequence joins TRBV7-9 and TRBJ1-5; D call uncertain. Trimming pared 5 bases from V and 9 bases from J, leaving 11 bases between. CDR3 size: 12 residues. In germline, CDR1 is SEHNR, CDR2 FQNEAQ (reference sequence). CDR3 DNA: TGTGCCAGCAGCCCGAAGCAAGGGCCCCAGCATTTT. Amino acids: CASSPKQGPQHF.

This clone has more than one count but fewer than ten. CDR3: CASSIGNTDTQYF. The CDR3 DNA reads TGTGCCAGTAGTATAGGGAACACAGATACGCAGTATTTT. V is TRBV19 and J is TRBJ2-3; no reliable D call. Trimming pared 1 base from V and 2 bases from J, leaving 4 bases between. The CDR3 spans 13 residues. The germline V gene encodes CDR1 LNHDA and CDR2 SQIVND (reference sequence).

Details on this clone: Other nucleotide sequences from this sample produce the same CDR3. The chain uses TRBV9 and TRBJ2-1, with 13 bases lining up with TRBD2. Unmatched junction bases numbered 4, after V lost 4 bases and J lost 3 bases. Per germline, CDR1 SGDLS and CDR2 YYNGEE. CDR3 length: 16 residues. CDR3 amino acids: CASSPRLAGGYNEQFF. CDR3 nucleotide sequence: TGTGCCAGCAGCCCCCGACTAGCGGGAGGCTACAATGAGCAGTTCTTC. Based on the CDR3 plus reference TRBV9 and TRBJ2-1, the full variable domain is DSGVTQTPKHLITATGQRVTLRCSPRSGDLSVYWYQQSLDQGLQFLIQYYNGEERAKGNILERFSAQQFPDLHSELNLSSLELGDSALYFCASSPRLAGGYNEQFFGPGTRLTVL.

The V call is TRBV6-4, the J call TRBJ2-2, with 9 positions matching TRBD2. The V and J ends lost 8 bases and 5 bases, in that order; junction bases with no gene match: 9. This CDR3 has 15 residues. Germline values: CDR1 MRHNA, CDR2 SNTAGT. For the CDR3, the DNA is TGTGCCAGCCGCCACGAAGCGGGAGGTACCGGGGAGCTGTTTTTT. Residues: CASRHEAGGTGELFF.

This clone is a singleton in its sample. The V call is TRBV28, the J call TRBJ2-7; TRBD1 agrees at 9 bases. This CDR3 region has 13 residues. With 3 bases clipped from V and 9 bases from J, the junction kept 6 bases outside the gene matches. Germline values: CDR1 MDHEN, CDR2 SYDVKM. The CDR3 bases are TGTGCCAGCAGTTTGGGACAGGGAGATTCGCAGTACTTC. It specifies CASSLGQGDSQYF.

This chain connects TRBV10-3 to TRBJ1-5, with D tentatively TRBD1 (6 bases). V shed 0 bases and J shed 6 bases, with 9 bases lying between them. Germline-derived CDR1 and CDR2 are ENHRY and SYGVKD. The CDR3 has 14 residues. The CDR3 is CAISESRGGQPQHF. The DNA for the CDR3 is TGTGCCATCAGTGAGTCGAGGGGGGGTCAGCCCCAGCATTTT.

The chain recombines TRBV9 with TRBJ2-3; 9 nucleotides align to TRBD2. CDR3 length: 16 residues. The germline V gene encodes CDR1 SGDLS and CDR2 YYNGEE. V lost 0 bases and J lost 4; bases outside the gene matches: 6. The CDR3 sequence: CASSVDGGRAADTQYF. CDR3 bases: TGTGCCAGCAGCGTAGATGGCGGGAGGGCCGCAGATACGCAGTATTTT.